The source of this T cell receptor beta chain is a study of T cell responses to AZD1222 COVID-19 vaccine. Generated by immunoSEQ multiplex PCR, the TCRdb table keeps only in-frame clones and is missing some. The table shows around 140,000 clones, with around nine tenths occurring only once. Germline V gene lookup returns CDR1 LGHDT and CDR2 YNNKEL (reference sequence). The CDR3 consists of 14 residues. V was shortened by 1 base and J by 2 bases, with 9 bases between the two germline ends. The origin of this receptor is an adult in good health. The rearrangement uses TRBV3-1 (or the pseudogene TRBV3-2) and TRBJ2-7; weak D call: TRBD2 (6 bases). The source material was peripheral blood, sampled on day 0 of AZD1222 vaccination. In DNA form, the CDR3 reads TGTGCCAGCAGCCAAGCGGGACTGCCCTACGAGCAGTACTTC. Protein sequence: CASSQAGLPYEQYF.